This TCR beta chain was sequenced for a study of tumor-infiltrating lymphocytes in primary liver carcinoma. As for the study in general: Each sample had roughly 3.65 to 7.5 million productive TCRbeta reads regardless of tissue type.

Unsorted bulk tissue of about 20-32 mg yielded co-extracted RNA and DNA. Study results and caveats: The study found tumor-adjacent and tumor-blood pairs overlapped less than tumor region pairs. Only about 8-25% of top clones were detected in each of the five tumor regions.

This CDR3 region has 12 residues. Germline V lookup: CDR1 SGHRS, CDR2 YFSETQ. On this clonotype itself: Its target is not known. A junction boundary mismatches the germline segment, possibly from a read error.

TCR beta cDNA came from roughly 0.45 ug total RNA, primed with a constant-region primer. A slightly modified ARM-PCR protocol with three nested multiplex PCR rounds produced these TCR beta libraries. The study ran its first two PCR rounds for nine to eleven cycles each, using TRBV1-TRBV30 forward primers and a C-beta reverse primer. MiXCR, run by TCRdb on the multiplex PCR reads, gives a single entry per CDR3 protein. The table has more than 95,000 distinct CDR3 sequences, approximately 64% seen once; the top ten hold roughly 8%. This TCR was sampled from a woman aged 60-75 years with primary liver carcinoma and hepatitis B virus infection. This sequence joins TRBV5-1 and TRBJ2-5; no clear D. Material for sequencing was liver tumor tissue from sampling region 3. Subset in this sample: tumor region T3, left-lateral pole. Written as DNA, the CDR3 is TGCGCCAGCAGCCTCGCGGAAGAGGCCCAGTACTTC. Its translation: CASSLAEEAQYF.